The 3 T cell receptor beta chains in this list originate from one sample, sequenced in a study of OX40 agonist ivuxolimab in advanced cancers. The library was generated by the immunoSEQ multiplex PCR assay. TCRdb holds this immuneACCESS table with in-frame rearrangements only. Some clones are missing; in checked studies, unresolved V genes explain under half, and the rest has no known cause. The sample table contains roughly 63,000 clones; only one count was recorded for approximately 86% of them. Approximately 1.3% of the sample rests with the top ten. The sample here was CD4+ or CD8+ T cells sorted from blood, taken in a trial of the OX40 agonist ivuxolimab. The receptors originated from an adult with an advanced solid tumor such as melanoma, head and neck, liver or kidney cancer.

This chain connects TRBV30 to TRBJ1-2; D not certain. The ends were cut back, 2 bases at V and 8 bases at J, with 12 bases in the middle. The CDR3 consists of 12 residues. Germline values: CDR1 GTSNPN, CDR2 SVGIG (reference sequence). The CDR3 sequence is CAWSLPPAGYTF. The CDR3 coding sequence is TGTGCCTGGAGTCTCCCTCCAGCCGGCTACACCTTC. Complete variable domain (other parts from reference TRBV30 and TRBJ1-2): SQTIHQWPATLVQPVGSPLSLECTVEGTSNPNLYWYRQAAGRGLQLLFYSVGIGQISSEVPQNLSASRPQDRQFILSSKKLLLSDSGFYLCAWSLPPAGYTFGSGTRLTVV.

This clone was seen a few times. The gene calls are TRBV9 and TRBJ2-3; D might be TRBD2 (8 bases). This CDR3 has 18 amino acids. V was pared by 0 bases and J by 2 bases, with 19 bases between. The germline V gene encodes CDR1 SGDLS and CDR2 YYNGEE. The CDR3 DNA reads TGTGCCAGCAGCGTAGGGTGGGGACTAGGGACAGACACAGATACGCAGTATTTT. Amino acids: CASSVGWGLGTDTDTQYF.

V is TRBV6-1 and J is TRBJ1-5; 10 bases align to TRBD1. Germline-derived CDR1 and CDR2 are MNHNS and SASEGT. This CDR3 spans 15 amino acids. Germline trimming cut 6 bases from V and 4 bases from J; bases unmatched to any gene: 6. For the CDR3, the DNA is TGTGCCAGCAGAGACAGGGGGCGCGGGAATCAGCCCCAGCATTTT. Protein: CASRDRGRGNQPQHF.